The rows below give T cell receptor beta chains drawn from one sample of a study of blood T cells in healthy people across ages. TCRdb redid the calling of the 5' RACE reads with MiXCR, one entry per CDR3 protein. Of over 600,000 distinct CDR3 sequences listed, around 50% were seen once; the top ten hold less than 20%. Sequenced input: blood. The receptors shown here come from a man older than 75 in good health. Both conserved end residues are part of each CDR3. The D gene is left open where the match is weak. Some rows mark clone size as missing; the rest say once, few, many or name a class of expanded clone.

d_gene: .
abundance: .
j_gene: TRBJ2-5
v_gene: TRBV7-9
CDR3nt: TGTGCCAGCAGCTTAACAGGGGGGGGCAGCGAGACCCAGTACTTC
CDR3aa: CASSLTGGGSETQYF

d_gene: .
abundance: .
j_gene: TRBJ2-7
v_gene: TRBV10-3
CDR3nt: TGTGCCATCACGGAGAACAATGAGCAGTACTTC
CDR3aa: CAITENNEQYF

d_gene: TRBD1
abundance: .
j_gene: TRBJ1-4
v_gene: TRBV3-1
CDR3nt: TGTGCCAGCAGTTACACGGGACAGGGGTCTGAAAAACTGTTTTTT
CDR3aa: CASSYTGQGSEKLFF

d_gene: .
abundance: .
j_gene: TRBJ2-3
v_gene: TRBV5-1
CDR3nt: TGCGCCAGCAGCTTCGGCGGGGCCACAGATACGCAGTATTTT
CDR3aa: CASSFGGATDTQYF

d_gene: .
abundance: few
j_gene: TRBJ2-7
v_gene: TRBV5-1
CDR3nt: TGCGCCAGCAGCTTGGGTGACATTTACTACGAGCAGTACTTC
CDR3aa: CASSLGDIYYEQYF

d_gene: .
abundance: .
j_gene: TRBJ2-1
v_gene: TRBV28
CDR3nt: TGCGCCAGCAGCAACCTGGCTAGCGACCTACAAGAGACCCAGTTCTTC
CDR3aa: CASSNLASDLQETQFF

d_gene: .
abundance: .
j_gene: TRBJ1-4
v_gene: TRBV7-9
CDR3nt: TGTGCCAGCAGCCTTATGGGTGGAACTAATGAAAAACTGTTTTTT
CDR3aa: CASSLMGGTNEKLFF

d_gene: TRBD2
abundance: .
j_gene: TRBJ2-3
v_gene: TRBV9
CDR3nt: TGTGCCAGCAGCGTAGAGGGAAGGCTAGCGGGAGGTTGGAGCACAGATACGCAGTATTTT
CDR3aa: CASSVEGRLAGGWSTDTQYF

d_gene: TRBD1
abundance: .
j_gene: TRBJ1-5
v_gene: TRBV7-9
CDR3nt: TGTGCCAGCAGCTTAGGGACAGGGCAAAATCAGCCCCAGCATTTT
CDR3aa: CASSLGTGQNQPQHF

d_gene: TRBD2
abundance: .
j_gene: TRBJ2-1
v_gene: TRBV28
CDR3nt: TGTGCCAGCAGTTTATCCGGACTAGCGGGAGGCTACAATGAGCAGTTCTTC
CDR3aa: CASSLSGLAGGYNEQFF

d_gene: TRBD2
abundance: few
j_gene: TRBJ2-1
v_gene: TRBV7-2
CDR3nt: TGTGCCAGCAGCTTAAAGGTTAATAGCGGGTCTATCACCTACAATGAGCAGTTCTTC
CDR3aa: CASSLKVNSGSITYNEQFF

d_gene: TRBD2
abundance: .
j_gene: TRBJ2-5
v_gene: TRBV20-1
CDR3nt: TGCAGTGCTAGAGAGACTAACGGGAGGGCCCAAGAGACCCAGTACTTC
CDR3aa: CSARETNGRAQETQYF

d_gene: .
abundance: few
j_gene: TRBJ2-7
v_gene: TRBV19
CDR3nt: TGTGCCAGTAGTATAGAACTGAGTTCCCCCTACGAGCAGTACTTC
CDR3aa: CASSIELSSPYEQYF

d_gene: .
abundance: .
j_gene: TRBJ2-1
v_gene: TRBV6-2/TRBV6-3
CDR3nt: TGTGCCAGCAGTTGCGAGGTCAGGGGTTACAATGAGCAGTTCTTC
CDR3aa: CASSCEVRGYNEQFF

d_gene: TRBD1
abundance: many
j_gene: TRBJ2-7
v_gene: TRBV6-1
CDR3nt: TGTGCCAGCAGTTCCCGGGACAGCGTCTACGAGCAGTACTTC
CDR3aa: CASSSRDSVYEQYF

d_gene: TRBD1
abundance: .
j_gene: TRBJ2-1
v_gene: TRBV5-5
CDR3nt: TGTGCCAGCAGCTTGGCGGGACAGCCCAGCTCCTACAATGAGCAGTTCTTC
CDR3aa: CASSLAGQPSSYNEQFF

d_gene: .
abundance: .
j_gene: TRBJ2-3
v_gene: TRBV29-1
CDR3nt: TGCAGCGTTATAAAGTGGGGCCCGTCCACAGATACGCAGTATTTT
CDR3aa: CSVIKWGPSTDTQYF

d_gene: TRBD2
abundance: .
j_gene: TRBJ2-1
v_gene: TRBV13
CDR3nt: TGTGCCAGCAGCTTAGTTGCTAGCGGGGCCAATGAGCAGTTCTTC
CDR3aa: CASSLVASGANEQFF

d_gene: TRBD2
abundance: many
j_gene: TRBJ2-1
v_gene: TRBV29-1
CDR3nt: TGCAGCGTTGATCGGGCTAGCGGGACCTACAATGAGCAGTTCTTC
CDR3aa: CSVDRASGTYNEQFF

d_gene: .
abundance: many
j_gene: TRBJ2-3
v_gene: TRBV5-1
CDR3nt: TGCGCCAGCAGCGTGGACCTCGAGGTCTCAGATACGCAGTATTTT
CDR3aa: CASSVDLEVSDTQYF

d_gene: TRBD2
abundance: few
j_gene: TRBJ2-1
v_gene: TRBV7-3
CDR3nt: TGTGCCAGCAGCCAAGACACGTCTAGCGGTTACAATGAGCAGTTCTTC
CDR3aa: CASSQDTSSGYNEQFF

d_gene: TRBD2
abundance: few
j_gene: TRBJ2-1
v_gene: TRBV2
CDR3nt: TGTGCCAGCATTATGACTAGCGGGAGTAAAAATGAGCAGTTCTTC
CDR3aa: CASIMTSGSKNEQFF

d_gene: TRBD1
abundance: few
j_gene: TRBJ2-7
v_gene: TRBV7-6
CDR3nt: TGTGCCAGCAGCTTAGGCGCTCGACAGGGGGACAACGAGCAGTACTTC
CDR3aa: CASSLGARQGDNEQYF

d_gene: TRBD1
abundance: .
j_gene: TRBJ1-6
v_gene: TRBV7-2
CDR3nt: TGTGCCAGCAGCCGGGGACAGGGAACAGCACCCCTCCACTTT
CDR3aa: CASSRGQGTAPLHF

d_gene: TRBD2
abundance: once
j_gene: TRBJ2-5
v_gene: TRBV20-1
CDR3nt: TGCAGTGCTAGAGATGGTATCGGCGGGGGAGAGACCCAGTACTTC
CDR3aa: CSARDGIGGGETQYF

d_gene: TRBD1
abundance: .
j_gene: TRBJ1-2
v_gene: TRBV28
CDR3nt: TGTGCCAGCTTCCCAAGACTGGGACAGGGTTTTGGCTACACCTTC
CDR3aa: CASFPRLGQGFGYTF

d_gene: TRBD2
abundance: .
j_gene: TRBJ2-1
v_gene: TRBV12-3/TRBV12-4
CDR3nt: TGTGCCAGCAGTCTAGCGGGTTGGGGCAACAATGAGCAGTTCTTC
CDR3aa: CASSLAGWGNNEQFF

d_gene: TRBD2
abundance: few
j_gene: TRBJ2-1
v_gene: TRBV6-1
CDR3nt: TGTGCCAGCAGTGACCAAGCGGGGACGGGAGGGGAGCAGTTCTTC
CDR3aa: CASSDQAGTGGEQFF

d_gene: TRBD1
abundance: .
j_gene: TRBJ2-3
v_gene: TRBV12-3/TRBV12-4
CDR3nt: TGTGCCAGCAGCCTAGGTGGGACAGGGGGCCGAGATACGCAGTATTTT
CDR3aa: CASSLGGTGGRDTQYF

d_gene: .
abundance: .
j_gene: TRBJ2-7
v_gene: TRBV20-1
CDR3nt: TGCAGTGCTACCCGACACACAGGACTGAACGAGCAGTACTTC
CDR3aa: CSATRHTGLNEQYF

d_gene: .
abundance: .
j_gene: TRBJ2-7
v_gene: TRBV3-1
CDR3nt: TGTGCCAGCAGCCAGAGATCCTACGAGCAGTACTTC
CDR3aa: CASSQRSYEQYF

d_gene: .
abundance: .
j_gene: TRBJ2-3
v_gene: TRBV20-1
CDR3nt: TGCAGTGCTAGACCCCTGGCGGTAACAAGGGATACGCGGTATTTT
CDR3aa: CSARPLAVTRDTRYF

d_gene: TRBD1
abundance: .
j_gene: TRBJ1-5
v_gene: TRBV20-1
CDR3nt: TGCAGTGCTACCGGGACAGGGGATCAGCCCCAGCATTTT
CDR3aa: CSATGTGDQPQHF

d_gene: TRBD1
abundance: .
j_gene: TRBJ2-7
v_gene: TRBV28
CDR3nt: TGTGCCAGCAGACTCCCCGGGACAGCTTACGGGCAGTACTTC
CDR3aa: CASRLPGTAYGQYF

d_gene: .
abundance: many
j_gene: TRBJ2-6
v_gene: TRBV5-1
CDR3nt: TGCGCCAGCAGCTCATCGACAGGTTTGACTGGGGCCAACGTCCTGACTTTC
CDR3aa: CASSSSTGLTGANVLTF

d_gene: .
abundance: .
j_gene: TRBJ1-2
v_gene: TRBV7-9
CDR3nt: TGTGCCAGCAGCTTAGTTTTAGGGGAACACTATGGCTACACCTTC
CDR3aa: CASSLVLGEHYGYTF

d_gene: TRBD1
abundance: many
j_gene: TRBJ1-2
v_gene: TRBV7-2
CDR3nt: TGTGCCAGCAGTCTACAGGGGGTTGAAGGCTACACCTTC
CDR3aa: CASSLQGVEGYTF

d_gene: .
abundance: .
j_gene: TRBJ2-5
v_gene: TRBV28
CDR3nt: TGTGCCAGCACCTCACCGAGGCAGAGAAGAGAGACCCAGTACTTC
CDR3aa: CASTSPRQRRETQYF

d_gene: .
abundance: few
j_gene: TRBJ2-3
v_gene: TRBV10-3
CDR3nt: TGTGCCATCAGTGATGGAAGTGACCCGCAGTATTTT
CDR3aa: CAISDGSDPQYF

d_gene: TRBD1
abundance: .
j_gene: TRBJ2-1
v_gene: TRBV15
CDR3nt: TGTGCCGCCAGCAGCCGGGACAGAGTCTACAATGAGCAGTTCTTC
CDR3aa: CAASSRDRVYNEQFF

d_gene: .
abundance: .
j_gene: TRBJ2-1
v_gene: TRBV29-1
CDR3nt: TGCAGCGTTGCCTTTACAGGAGTATACAATGAGCAGTTCTTC
CDR3aa: CSVAFTGVYNEQFF

d_gene: .
abundance: .
j_gene: TRBJ2-7
v_gene: TRBV20-1
CDR3nt: TGCAGTGCACTCGGGGGCAGGTACGAGCAGTACTTC
CDR3aa: CSALGGRYEQYF

d_gene: TRBD2
abundance: few
j_gene: TRBJ2-3
v_gene: TRBV7-9
CDR3nt: TGTGCCAGCAGCCCAGCTAGCGGGAGGGGTAGCACAGATACGCAGTATTTT
CDR3aa: CASSPASGRGSTDTQYF

d_gene: .
abundance: many
j_gene: TRBJ2-1
v_gene: TRBV7-2
CDR3nt: TGTGCCAGCAGCTTAGGAATCACCACCTACAATGAGCAGTTCTTC
CDR3aa: CASSLGITTYNEQFF

d_gene: .
abundance: once
j_gene: TRBJ2-3
v_gene: TRBV5-1
CDR3nt: TGCGCCGGCAGAGTATATGGACGGGGCCTCGGCACAGATACGCAGTATTTT
CDR3aa: CAGRVYGRGLGTDTQYF

d_gene: TRBD2
abundance: few
j_gene: TRBJ2-1
v_gene: TRBV7-9
CDR3nt: TGTGCCAGCAGCCGGGGGGGCTATGAGCAGTTCTTC
CDR3aa: CASSRGGYEQFF

d_gene: .
abundance: .
j_gene: TRBJ2-3
v_gene: TRBV28
CDR3nt: TGTGCCAGCAGTTTGTCACTAGTGGGTTCAGATACGCAGTATTTT
CDR3aa: CASSLSLVGSDTQYF

d_gene: .
abundance: .
j_gene: TRBJ2-3
v_gene: TRBV5-1
CDR3nt: TGCGCCAGCAGCCTGGTTGGGGGGCCCACAGATACGCAGTATTTT
CDR3aa: CASSLVGGPTDTQYF

d_gene: TRBD2
abundance: .
j_gene: TRBJ2-5
v_gene: TRBV28
CDR3nt: TGTGCCAGCAGTTCCTTCACTAGCGGGGTAACGGAGACCCAGTACTTC
CDR3aa: CASSSFTSGVTETQYF